The clone carrying this T cell receptor beta chain was seen only a few times. Its antigen remains unidentified. The data were taken from a study of neoadjuvant anti-PD-1 for oral cavity cancer. Study at large: Before surgery, most patients got three to four biweekly 3 mg/kg nivolumab doses. Patients without progression received a fourth nivolumab dose around day 43, then surgical resection on days 50-56.

Study observations and caveats: Higher pretreatment Treg/Th17 ratios tracked higher pretreatment blood clonality.

Time point noted: after neoadjuvant nivolumab, at surgical resection. Patients had newly diagnosed, untreated stage II-IVA oral cavity squamous cell carcinoma. Profiled with immunoSEQ multiplex PCR; TCRdb holds only in-frame clones, not every one. Among around 25,000 clones listed, around 26% were seen once. The receptor comes from a person between 40 and 85 years old with oral cavity squamous cell carcinoma. Sequencing was performed on tumor tissue, taken after nivolumab (anti-PD-1) treatment.

The CDR3 region is CATSRGGGSSYEQYF. As DNA, the CDR3 is TGTGCCACCAGCAGAGGCGGGGGAAGCTCCTACGAGCAGTACTTC. The chain uses TRBV15 and TRBJ2-7, with 7 bases fitting TRBD2. V was clipped by 1 base and J by 0 bases; unmatched bases: 3. The CDR3 length is 15 residues. The germline V gene encodes CDR1 LNHNV and CDR2 YYDKDF (reference sequence). The full variable domain, in which reference TRBV15 and TRBJ2-7 provide the parts outside the CDR3, is DAMVIQNPRYQVTQFGKPVTLSCSQTLNHNVMYWYQQKSSQAPKLLFHYYDKDFNNEADTPDNFQSRRPNTSFCFLDIRSPGLGDTAMYLCATSRGGGSSYEQYFGPGTRLTVT.